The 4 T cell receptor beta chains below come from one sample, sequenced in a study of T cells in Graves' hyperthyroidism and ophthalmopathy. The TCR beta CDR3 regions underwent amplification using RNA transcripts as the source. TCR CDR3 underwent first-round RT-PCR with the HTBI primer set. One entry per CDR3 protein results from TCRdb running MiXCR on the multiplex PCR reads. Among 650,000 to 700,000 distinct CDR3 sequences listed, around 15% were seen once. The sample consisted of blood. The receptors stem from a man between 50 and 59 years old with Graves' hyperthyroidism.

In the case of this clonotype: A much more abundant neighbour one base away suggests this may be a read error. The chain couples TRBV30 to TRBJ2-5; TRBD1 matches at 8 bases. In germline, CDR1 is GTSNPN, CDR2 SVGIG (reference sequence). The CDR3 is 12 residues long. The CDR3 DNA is TGTCCCTGGAGCAACGGACAGGGACACCAGTACTTC. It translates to CPWSNGQGHQYF. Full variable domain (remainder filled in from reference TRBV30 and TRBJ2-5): SQTIHQWPATLVQPVGSPLSLECTVEGTSNPNLYWYRQAAGRGLQLLFYSVGIGQISSEVPQNLSASRPQDRQFILSSKKLLLSDSGFYLCPWSNGQGHQYFGPGTRLLVL.

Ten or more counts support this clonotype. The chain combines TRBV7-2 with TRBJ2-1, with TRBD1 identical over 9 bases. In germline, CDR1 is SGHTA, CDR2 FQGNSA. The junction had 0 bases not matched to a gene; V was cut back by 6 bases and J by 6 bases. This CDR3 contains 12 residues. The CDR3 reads CASRTGGNEQFF. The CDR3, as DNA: TGTGCCAGCAGGACAGGGGGCAATGAGCAGTTCTTC.

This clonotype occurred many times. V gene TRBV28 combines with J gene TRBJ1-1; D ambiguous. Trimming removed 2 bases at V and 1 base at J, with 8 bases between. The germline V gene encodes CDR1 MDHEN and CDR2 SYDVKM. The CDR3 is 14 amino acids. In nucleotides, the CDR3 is TGTGCCAGCAGTTTACACCGGGAGAACACTGAAGCTTTCTTT. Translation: CASSLHRENTEAFF.

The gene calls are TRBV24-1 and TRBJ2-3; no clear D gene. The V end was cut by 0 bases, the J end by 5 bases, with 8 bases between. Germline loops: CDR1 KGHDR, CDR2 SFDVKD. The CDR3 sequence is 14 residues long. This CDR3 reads CATSDLHVGDTQYF. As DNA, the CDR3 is TGTGCCACCAGTGATTTGCATGTCGGAGATACGCAGTATTTT.